This TCR beta chain was identified in a study of regulatory T cells in long-lasting Graves disease. Study summary: To qualify as persistent, Graves' disease required over 5 years of antithyroid drugs with positive TSH receptor antibodies.

Time point specified: persistent/refractory GD, antithyroid drugs over 5 years with positive TRAb. RNA isolated from PBMCs was used to make the TCR library. The authors diagnosed Graves' disease using American Thyroid Association guidelines. The peripheral blood volume drawn was roughly 8.7 milliliters, and it was collected into EDTA tubes. Trimming took off 1 base at V and 9 bases at J, with 13 bases between the two ends. This CDR3 comprises 15 residues. CDR1 is LGHNA and CDR2 is YSLEER in the germline V gene. For TCR beta, libraries came from iRepertoire HTBI primers and Arm-PCR of CDR3 regions. In TCRdb, the multiplex PCR reads were re-called with MiXCR into one record per CDR3 protein. The repertoire holds about 470,000 distinct CDR3 sequences, with roughly 20% as singletons.

Material: peripheral blood mononuclear cells (PBMCs), obtained when the disease was refractory, from a patient treated with antithyroid drugs. V is TRBV4-3 and J is TRBJ1-6; weak D call: TRBD1 (5 bases). The clonotype originates from a female donor with Graves disease. The DNA for the CDR3 is TGCGCCAGCAGCCAAGGGCAGGGAGGCCCTTCACCCCTCCACTTT. It translates to CASSQGQGGPSPLHF.